Listed below are T cell receptor beta chains from one sample, sequenced in a study of Ad26.COV2.S vaccination and SARS-CoV-2 variants. Method: immunoSEQ multiplex PCR; TCRdb's copy keeps in-frame clones and lacks some. The table has about 350,000 clones, approximately 90% seen once. The input for sequencing was peripheral blood, taken after recovery from COVID-19. These receptors were collected from a human donor who had recovered from COVID-19. CDR3s include the opening cysteine and the closing phenylalanine or tryptophan. Each record gives: D gene, J gene, V gene, clone size, CDR3 DNA, CDR3 protein. The D gene is left open where the match is weak. Some rows mark clone size as missing; the rest say once, few, many or name a class of expanded clone.

D gene: .; J gene: TRBJ1-2; V gene: TRBV3-1/TRBV3-2; clone size: .; CDR3 DNA: TGTGCCAGCAGCCAAGAGAGGGCTACTTTACCTACACGGGACTACACCTTC; CDR3 protein: CASSQERATLPTRDYTF
D gene: .; J gene: TRBJ1-5; V gene: TRBV24-1; clone size: .; CDR3 DNA: TGTGCCACCAGTGATGCCCGACGGCAGCCCCAGCATTTT; CDR3 protein: CATSDARRQPQHF
D gene: .; J gene: TRBJ2-7; V gene: TRBV6-6; clone size: .; CDR3 DNA: TGTGCCAGCAGTTACTCGGGCATAATAGAAAACTACGAGCAGTACTTC; CDR3 protein: CASSYSGIIENYEQYF
D gene: TRBD1; J gene: TRBJ1-1; V gene: TRBV19; clone size: .; CDR3 DNA: TGTGCCAGTAACGCAGGGGGCATCACTGAAGCTTTCTTT; CDR3 protein: CASNAGGITEAFF
D gene: .; J gene: TRBJ1-2; V gene: TRBV10-3; clone size: .; CDR3 DNA: TGTGCCATCAGTGTCGGAGGGGATGGCTACACCTTC; CDR3 protein: CAISVGGDGYTF
D gene: TRBD1; J gene: TRBJ2-7; V gene: TRBV27; clone size: once; CDR3 DNA: TGTGCCAGCAGTTTCGGGACAGGGACCTACGAGCAGTACTTC; CDR3 protein: CASSFGTGTYEQYF
D gene: .; J gene: TRBJ1-1; V gene: TRBV18; clone size: .; CDR3 DNA: TGTGCCAGCTCACCACTCGAGGCAGGGGCAATGGGGACTGAAGCTTTCTTT; CDR3 protein: CASSPLEAGAMGTEAFF
D gene: .; J gene: TRBJ1-5; V gene: TRBV21-1; clone size: .; CDR3 DNA: TGTGCCAGCAGCCGGGGGACAGGCGAGAATCAGCCCCAGCATTTT; CDR3 protein: CASSRGTGENQPQHF
D gene: .; J gene: TRBJ1-6; V gene: TRBV27; clone size: .; CDR3 DNA: TGTGCCAGCAGTCCGCCCGGGGGGGGCTCTTCACCCCTCCACTTT; CDR3 protein: CASSPPGGGSSPLHF
D gene: .; J gene: TRBJ2-2; V gene: TRBV6-5; clone size: .; CDR3 DNA: TGTGCCAGCCAGGGAGACACCGGGGAGCTGTTTTTT; CDR3 protein: CASQGDTGELFF
D gene: .; J gene: TRBJ1-2; V gene: TRBV19; clone size: .; CDR3 DNA: TGTGCCAGTAGTCTTACACTTGGTGGCTACACCTTC; CDR3 protein: CASSLTLGGYTF
D gene: .; J gene: TRBJ2-7; V gene: TRBV2; clone size: .; CDR3 DNA: TGTGCCAGCAGTGTGGTTGTGGGCGAGCAGTACTTC; CDR3 protein: CASSVVVGEQYF
D gene: .; J gene: TRBJ2-2; V gene: TRBV13; clone size: .; CDR3 DNA: TGTGCCAGCAGCTTCGACAGGGCGGGGGCCGGGGAGCTGTTTTTT; CDR3 protein: CASSFDRAGAGELFF
D gene: TRBD2; J gene: TRBJ2-5; V gene: TRBV6-2/TRBV6-3; clone size: .; CDR3 DNA: TGTGCCAGCAGTTACTCACCGACTAGCGGGGGGGCCTTTGGCCCCCAGTACTTC; CDR3 protein: CASSYSPTSGGAFGPQYF